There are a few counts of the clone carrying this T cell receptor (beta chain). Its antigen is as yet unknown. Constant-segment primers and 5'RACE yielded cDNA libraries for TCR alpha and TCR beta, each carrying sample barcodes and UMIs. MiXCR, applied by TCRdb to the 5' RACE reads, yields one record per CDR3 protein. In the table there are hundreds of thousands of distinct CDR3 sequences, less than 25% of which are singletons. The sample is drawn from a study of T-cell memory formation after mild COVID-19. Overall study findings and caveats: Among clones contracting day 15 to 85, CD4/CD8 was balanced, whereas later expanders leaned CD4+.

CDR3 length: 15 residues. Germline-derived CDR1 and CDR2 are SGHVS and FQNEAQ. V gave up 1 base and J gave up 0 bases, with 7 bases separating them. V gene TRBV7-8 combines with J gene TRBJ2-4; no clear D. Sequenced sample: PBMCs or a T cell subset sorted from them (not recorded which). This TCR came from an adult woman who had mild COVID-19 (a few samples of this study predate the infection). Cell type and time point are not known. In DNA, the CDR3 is TGTGCCAGCAGCTTAGGAGTGCTAGCCAAAAACATTCAGTACTTC. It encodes CASSLGVLAKNIQYF.